This record looks at one T cell receptor beta chain sequence and its context. Its antigen is not known. Replicate PCRs for sorted subsets used about 200 ng DNA; this equaled tens of thousands of T cell genomes. Measured with immunoSEQ multiplex PCR; TCRdb has only the in-frame clones, and not every one. The table records a few million clones, roughly 90% of them present only once. The data derive from a study of shared clonotypes between healthy human individuals. Study findings and constraints: Sequencing depth was expected to influence donor clonotype sharing. Researchers found naive subsets generally carried larger estimated richness than memory subsets.

The CDR3 is 15 amino acids. The germline V and J ends were trimmed by 11 bases and 4 bases, with 23 bases remaining between them. Per the germline V gene, CDR1 is MRHNA and CDR2 is SNTAGT. Sequenced sample: naive CD4+ T cells from PBMCs. Subset indicated: CD45RA+ positively selected. This chain joins TRBV6-4 and TRBJ1-2; D perhaps matches TRBD1 (6 bases). The source is a young man in good health. Some clones in this sample may be carry-over from other donors' samples. The CDR3 is CASSGGVGTPYGYTF. The DNA for the CDR3 is TGTGCCTCCAGTGGGGGCGTGGGAACCCCCTATGGCTACACCTTC.